The sequence of this T cell receptor beta chain was determined in a study of OX40 agonist ivuxolimab in advanced cancers. In its sample, this clone was seen once. Its target is not known. Study-wide results and caveats: Compared with CD4+, CD8+ T cells on average had more expanded clones. Low levels of normalized T-cell clonal expansion also appeared in some nonresponders.

Sequencing used immunoSEQ multiplex PCR; TCRdb keeps in-frame clones, though not all of them. Here the sample spans tens of thousands of clones, 85% to 95% being singletons. The length of the CDR3 is 15 residues. The germline V gene has CDR1 SGDLS and CDR2 YYNGEE. V was trimmed by 0 bases and J by 3 bases, leaving 10 bases between them. The sequencing used CD4+ or CD8+ T cells sorted from blood, collected in a trial of the OX40 agonist ivuxolimab. This sequence originates from an adult with an advanced solid tumor such as melanoma, head and neck, liver or kidney cancer. J is TRBJ2-4 and V is TRBV9, with D maybe TRBD1 (5 bases). The CDR3 protein is CASSVEGRVKNIQYF. CDR3 DNA: TGTGCCAGCAGCGTAGAGGGCAGGGTCAAAAACATTCAGTACTTC.